This entry concerns a single T cell receptor (beta chain). Libraries were prepared by immunoSEQ multiplex PCR; TCRdb keeps only in-frame clonotypes and omits some of them. The data hold 250,000 to 400,000 clones, with 88% observed a single time. The data were taken from a study of blood T cell repertoires in COVID-19. V was trimmed by 6 bases and J by 5 bases, leaving 10 bases between them. CDR3 length: 12 amino acids. CDR1 is SGHNT, CDR2 YENEEA, per germline. This chain joins TRBV11-3 and TRBJ2-5; D is unclear. Sample: peripheral blood. The sequence was collected from a woman in her twenties or thirties with COVID-19, enrolled during active disease. The CDR3 DNA reads as TGTGCCAGCAGTAGGCAGGTCGAGACCCAGTACTTC. It yields the protein CASSRQVETQYF.